The 4 T cell receptor beta chains below come from one sample, sequenced in a study of blood T cell repertoires in COVID-19. Only in-frame clones appear in the TCRdb table, and some are missing; sequencing was by immunoSEQ multiplex PCR. The sample lists some 210,000 clones, around 92% occurring once. The sequencing sample was made of peripheral blood. The receptor source for this set is a man between 25 and 39 years old with acute or convalescent COVID-19.

This rearrangement joins TRBV4-1 to TRBJ2-5; the match to TRBD2 covers 9 bases. Trimming cost V 0 bases and J 1 base; bases outside gene matches: 6. The CDR3 is made up of 17 amino acids. The germline gives CDR1 MGHRA, CDR2 YSYEKL. The chain's CDR3 is CASSQDPASGAQETQYF. The DNA of the CDR3 is TGCGCCAGCAGCCAAGATCCGGCTAGCGGGGCCCAAGAGACCCAGTACTTC.

This clone was recorded a few times. The gene calls are TRBV5-4 and TRBJ2-7, with TRBD1 matching over 9 bases. Germline V gene lookup returns CDR1 SGHNT and CDR2 YYREEE (reference sequence). V shed 4 bases, J shed 6 bases, and the junction held 8 bases outside the gene matches. CDR3 length: 14 residues. The CDR3 here is CASSAGQGRGEQYF. In DNA form, the CDR3 reads TGTGCCAGCAGCGCGGGACAGGGTCGAGGCGAGCAGTACTTC.

The J gene is TRBJ1-1, the V gene TRBV3-1 (or the pseudogene TRBV3-2); D remains ambiguous. The CDR3 totals 12 residues. Germline V lookup: CDR1 LGHDT, CDR2 YNNKEL (reference sequence). The ends were cut back, 2 bases at V and 2 bases at J, with 3 bases in the middle. The DNA of the CDR3 is TGTGCCAGCAGCCAAATAAACACTGAAGCTTTCTTT. Its translation: CASSQINTEAFF.

The V call is TRBV7-2, the J call TRBJ1-5; 8 bases align to TRBD1. The CDR3 totals 15 residues. Trimming cost V 4 bases and J 6 bases; bases outside gene matches: 8. CDR1 is SGHTA, CDR2 FQGNSA, per germline. The CDR3, as DNA: TGTGCCAGCAGCTCCCGACAGGGGCAGGGTCAGCCCCAGCATTTT. This sequence encodes CASSSRQGQGQPQHF. The variable domain in full, completed from reference TRBV7-2 and TRBJ1-5, reads GAGVSQSPSNKVTEKGKDVELRCDPISGHTALYWYRQSLGQGLEFLIYFQGNSAPDKSGLPSDRFSAERTGGSVSTLTIQRTQQEDSAVYLCASSSRQGQGQPQHFGDGTRLSIL.